These T cell receptor beta chains were read from a single sample in a study of blood T cells in healthy people across ages. TCRdb re-analysed the 5' RACE reads in MiXCR, keeping a single row per CDR3 protein. Found here are about 800,000 distinct CDR3 sequences, 55% to 70% of them singletons; the top ten hold approximately 23%. Material for sequencing was blood. These receptors were taken from a man aged 30 to 45 in good health. The CDR3 runs from the conserved cysteine through the conserved F or W. Fields, in order: D gene, V gene, J gene, clone size, CDR3 protein, CDR3 DNA. The D gene is left open where the match is weak. For some rows the clone size is stated as once, few or many, or as a class when expanded; others skip it.

-	TRBV5-1	TRBJ2-7	-	CASSSGPGSYEQYF	TGCGCCAGCAGCTCGGGCCCCGGCTCCTACGAGCAGTACTTC
-	TRBV20-1	TRBJ2-7	-	CSARDLHGPYEQYF	TGCAGTGCTAGAGATCTCCACGGGCCCTACGAGCAGTACTTC
TRBD1	TRBV25-1	TRBJ1-2	few	CASSDHWTGGSGYTF	TGTGCCAGCAGTGACCACTGGACAGGGGGATCTGGCTACACCTTC
-	TRBV20-1	TRBJ2-1	-	CSARGLPGRSEQFF	TGCAGTGCTAGAGGACTACCGGGAAGAAGTGAGCAGTTCTTC
-	TRBV4-1	TRBJ2-1	-	CASSQDRLTYNEQFF	TGCGCCAGCAGCCAAGATCGGCTCACCTACAATGAGCAGTTCTTC
TRBD2	TRBV7-2	TRBJ2-3	-	CASSPSGGRTDTQYF	TGTGCCAGCAGCCCAAGCGGGGGGCGCACAGATACGCAGTATTTT
TRBD2	TRBV13	TRBJ2-1	many	CASSLKRAGGPGNEQFF	TGTGCCAGCAGCTTAAAGCGAGCGGGGGGGCCTGGGAATGAGCAGTTCTTC
TRBD2	TRBV29-1	TRBJ2-1	-	CSAKWGGGGNEQFF	TGCAGCGCCAAATGGGGGGGGGGAGGCAATGAGCAGTTCTTC
-	TRBV5-8	TRBJ1-2	-	CASSSPSPHGYTF	TGTGCCAGCAGCTCCCCCAGCCCACATGGCTACACCTTC
TRBD2	TRBV30	TRBJ2-7	-	CAVGTSGSEQYF	TGTGCCGTGGGGACTAGCGGGAGCGAGCAGTACTTC